The T cell receptor (beta chain) described here comes from a study of shared clonotypes between healthy human individuals. TCRdb keeps only in-frame clones here, not all; method: immunoSEQ multiplex PCR. Of some 2.1 million clones in the sample, just under 95% were seen once. Germline V CDR1 and CDR2: SGHAT, FQNNGV. The junction had 5 bases not matched to a gene; V was cut back by 6 bases and J by 4 bases. The CDR3 contains 13 residues. Naive-designated CD8 cells lacked CD45RO, were positively enriched for CCR7, and omitted terminally differentiated effector memory CD45RA+ cells. Sequencing used naive CD8+ T cells sorted from blood. The origin of this receptor is a man younger than 30 in good health. The rearrangement uses TRBV11-2 and TRBJ1-2; 7 nucleotides agree with TRBD1. CDR3 sequence (DNA): TGTGCCAGCAGTGAGGGGGCGAGCTATGGCTACACCTTC. Residues: CASSEGASYGYTF. The full variable domain, rest sourced from reference TRBV11-2 and TRBJ1-2, is EAGVAQSPRYKIIEKRQSVAFWCNPISGHATLYWYQQILGQGPKLLIQFQNNGVVDDSQLPKDRFSAERLKGVDSTLKIQPAKLEDSAVYLCASSEGASYGYTFGSGTRLTVV.